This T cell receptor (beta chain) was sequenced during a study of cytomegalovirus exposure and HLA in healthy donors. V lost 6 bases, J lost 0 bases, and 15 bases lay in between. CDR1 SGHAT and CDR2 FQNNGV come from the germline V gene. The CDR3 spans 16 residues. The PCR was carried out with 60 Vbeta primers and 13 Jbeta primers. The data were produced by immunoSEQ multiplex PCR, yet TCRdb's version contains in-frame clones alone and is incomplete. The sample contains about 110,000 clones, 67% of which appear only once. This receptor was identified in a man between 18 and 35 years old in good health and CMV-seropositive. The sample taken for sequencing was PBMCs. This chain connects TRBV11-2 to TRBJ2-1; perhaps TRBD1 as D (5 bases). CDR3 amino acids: CASSYVGRPSYNEQFF. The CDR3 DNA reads TGTGCCAGCAGTTACGTGGGGCGGCCCTCCTACAATGAGCAGTTCTTC.